These 26 T cell receptor beta chains originate from one sample sequenced in a study of cytomegalovirus exposure and HLA in healthy donors. It was with 60 Vbeta and 13 Jbeta primers that the PCR ran. Clones were read by immunoSEQ multiplex PCR, and TCRdb kept only the in-frame ones, dropping some. The sample comprises roughly 160,000 clones, 60% to 80% of which are singletons, and 11% to 15% rests with the top ten. The sequencing input was PBMCs. These TCRs come from a man between 45 and 60 years old in good health and CMV-seropositive.

The genes are TRBV19 and TRBJ2-2, with D possibly being TRBD2 (5 bases). Germline CDR1 reads LNHDA; CDR2 reads SQIVND (reference sequence). The CDR3 sequence is 13 residues long. V lost 7 bases and J 3 bases, leaving 9 bases between the germline ends. The CDR3 loop reads CASTSGYTGELFF. For the CDR3, the DNA is TGTGCCAGTACGAGCGGATACACCGGGGAGCTGTTTTTT.

As to this clone: Other DNA sequences in the same sample also yield this CDR3. The chain recombines TRBV13 with TRBJ2-1; TRBD1 agrees at 9 bases. The CDR3 covers 14 residues. V was clipped by 6 bases and J by 9 bases; unmatched bases: 9. Looked up from germline, CDR1 is PRHDT and CDR2 is FYEKMQ (reference sequence). CDR3 amino acids: CASRIPTGGSEQFF. As DNA, the CDR3 is TGTGCCAGCAGAATCCCCACAGGGGGCTCTGAGCAGTTCTTC.

The genes are TRBV5-6 and TRBJ1-3; unclear D gene. The CDR3 has 16 amino acids. Trimming pared 4 bases from V and 1 base from J, leaving 15 bases between. The V gene's germline CDR1 is SGHDT and CDR2 YYEEEE. DNA for the CDR3: TGTGCCAGCAGCCCTGGCGGGGAGACGTCTGGAAACACCATATATTTT. This translates into CASSPGGETSGNTIYF.

V gene TRBV19 combines with J gene TRBJ2-4; 10 bases fit TRBD1. CDR1 is LNHDA and CDR2 is SQIVND in the germline V gene (reference sequence). There are 18 residues in the CDR3. The V segment lost 8 bases and the J segment 0 bases; nucleotides outside the gene matches: 13. The CDR3 coding sequence is TGTGCCAGTTCCCCGGGACAGGGGTTGTTAGTAGCCAAAAACATTCAGTACTTC. It yields the protein CASSPGQGLLVAKNIQYF.

The gene calls are TRBV6-5 and TRBJ2-3; D call uncertain. Per germline, CDR1 MNHEY and CDR2 SVGAGI. This CDR3 is 13 amino acids long. The V end lost 11 bases, the J end lost 2 bases, and 14 bases lay between the germline ends. The CDR3 DNA is TGTGCCTGCCAGGTATCTAACACAGATACGCAGTATTTT. Translated: CACQVSNTDTQYF.

This chain links TRBV4-1 with TRBJ2-5; 8 nucleotides match TRBD2. This CDR3 comprises 15 residues. Germline assignment: CDR1 MGHRA and CDR2 YSYEKL. Unmatched junction bases numbered 9, after V lost 4 bases and J lost 5 bases. The CDR3 region is CASSPRAGGAETQYF. The DNA of the CDR3 is TGCGCCAGCAGCCCCCGGGCGGGGGGCGCGGAGACCCAGTACTTC.

J is TRBJ2-7 and V is TRBV5-4; D may be TRBD2 (6 bases). The ends were cut back, 4 bases at V and 7 bases at J, with 15 bases in the middle. CDR3 length: 13 residues. CDR1 and CDR2 (germline): SGHNT, YYREEE (reference sequence). The CDR3 DNA reads TGTGCCAGCAGCCCCCGGGACTCCCAAGAGCAGTACGTC. It codes for CASSPRDSQEQYV.

This clone was found a few times. The V and J genes are TRBV5-4 and TRBJ2-1; 7 nucleotides line up with TRBD2. J gave up 8 bases and V 1 base, and 3 bases lay outside the gene matches. The length of the CDR3 is 13 residues. Germline V lookup: CDR1 SGHNT, CDR2 YYREEE (reference sequence). CDR3 residues: CASSLQGGDEQFF. CDR3 nucleotide sequence: TGTGCCAGCAGCTTGCAGGGAGGGGATGAGCAGTTCTTC.

CDR3 in DNA: TGTGCCAGCAGCCAGCGGACCGGGACTAGCGGGGAGCAGTTCTTC. Protein sequence: CASSQRTGTSGEQFF. This chain uses TRBV9 with TRBJ2-1; 12 nucleotides line up with TRBD2. Looked up from germline, CDR1 is SGDLS and CDR2 is YYNGEE. Trimming took 4 bases from V and 10 from J; bases not matched to a gene: 9. There are 15 residues in the CDR3.

A few counts support this clone. The chain has TRBV9 and TRBJ2-1, with TRBD2 identical over 10 bases. Germline CDR1 and CDR2: SGDLS and YYNGEE. The ends lost 1 base at V and 6 bases at J; junction bases unmatched: 13. The CDR3 runs to 18 residues. The CDR3 reads CASSVRGTIAGGTNEQFF. CDR3 DNA: TGTGCCAGCAGCGTAAGAGGGACTATAGCGGGGGGAACCAATGAGCAGTTCTTC.

The chain joins TRBV10-1 to TRBJ1-5; D gene uncertain. The CDR3 is made up of 17 amino acids. Looked up from germline, CDR1 is WNHNN and CDR2 is SYGVQD (reference sequence). V was clipped by 7 bases and J by 6 bases, with 25 bases between them. The CDR3 region has the DNA TGCGCCAGCATACCATCCACCTTTAATGAGCTGGTTCAGCCCCAGCATTTT. Residues: CASIPSTFNELVQPQHF.

This rearrangement joins TRBV28 to TRBJ2-3; TRBD2 aligns across 7 bases. In germline, CDR1 is MDHEN, CDR2 SYDVKM. With V trimmed by 6 bases and J by 0 bases, 6 bases remained unmatched. The CDR3 covers 15 residues. Here the CDR3 DNA reads TGTGCCAGCAGCGCTGGGGGGGTTAGCACAGATACGCAGTATTTT. Encoded protein: CASSAGGVSTDTQYF.

The V and J genes are TRBV5-1 and TRBJ1-5; 8 nucleotides align to TRBD1. Germline CDR1 reads SGHRS; CDR2 reads YFSETQ. The CDR3 is 17 amino acids. Losses at the gene ends were 1 base for V and 1 base for J; bases not matched to a gene: 7. This CDR3 reads CASSLLPTGASNQPQHF. The CDR3 nucleotides are TGCGCCAGCAGCTTGCTCCCGACAGGGGCAAGCAATCAGCCCCAGCATTTT.

This chain links TRBV18 with TRBJ2-7; 12 nucleotides line up with TRBD1. The germline V gene has CDR1 KGHSH and CDR2 LQKENI. CDR3 size: 15 residues. The ends lost 1 base at V and 5 bases at J; junction bases unmatched: 3. The CDR3, as DNA: TGTGCCAGCTCACCACTGGGACAGGGGGCCAACGAGCAGTACTTC. It is translated as CASSPLGQGANEQYF.

The rearrangement joins TRBV10-3 to TRBJ1-2; 9 bases fit TRBD1. This CDR3 comprises 14 residues. Germline assignment: CDR1 ENHRY and CDR2 SYGVKD. J gave up 3 bases and V 8 bases, and 7 bases lay outside the gene matches. The CDR3 coding sequence is TGTGCCATCTCCAACAGGGGGCAATACTATGGCTACACCTTC. Translation gives CAISNRGQYYGYTF.

V is TRBV19 and J is TRBJ2-6, with 8 bases aligning to TRBD1. The V gene's germline CDR1 is LNHDA and CDR2 SQIVND (reference sequence). Trimming took 9 bases from V and 0 from J; bases not matched to a gene: 4. The CDR3 runs 15 residues. The CDR3 spells CASGQGNSGANVLTF. CDR3 DNA sequence: TGTGCCAGCGGACAGGGAAACTCTGGGGCCAACGTCCTGACTTTC. Full variable domain (remainder filled in from reference TRBV19 and TRBJ2-6): DGGITQSPKYLFRKEGQNVTLSCEQNLNHDAMYWYRQDPGQGLRLIYYSQIVNDFQKGDIAEGYSVSREKKESFPLTVTSAQKNPTAFYLCASGQGNSGANVLTFGAGSRLTVL.

This clone was counted a few times. The rearrangement joins TRBV7-9 to TRBJ2-5; 9 positions agree with TRBD1. Germline lookup yields CDR1 SEHNR and CDR2 FQNEAQ (reference sequence). V lost 4 bases and J lost 5; bases outside the gene matches: 5. This CDR3 is 14 amino acids long. The DNA of the CDR3 is TGTGCCAGCAGCTCTCGGACAGGGGTCGAGACCCAGTACTTC. Protein sequence: CASSSRTGVETQYF. Supplemented by reference TRBV7-9 and TRBJ2-5, the full variable domain reads DTGVSQNPRHKITKRGQNVTFRCDPISEHNRLYWYRQTLGQGPEFLTYFQNEAQLEKSRLLSDRFSAERPKGSFSTLEIQRTEQGDSAMYLCASSSRTGVETQYFGPGTRLLVL.

V usage is TRBV28 and J usage is TRBJ2-7, with TRBD1 matching over 8 bases. The germline CDR1 and CDR2 sequences are MDHEN and SYDVKM. This CDR3 has 13 residues. Losses at the gene ends were 7 bases for V and 4 bases for J; bases not matched to a gene: 6. The CDR3 nucleotides read TGTGCCAGCATGGTCCAGGGGGCTTACGAGCAGTACTTC. Residues: CASMVQGAYEQYF.

This chain joins TRBV29-1 and TRBJ1-1, with D unclear. This CDR3 is built from 13 residues. The V and J ends lost 4 bases and 2 bases respectively, with 11 bases between them. Germline values: CDR1 SQVTM, CDR2 ANQGSEA. CDR3 DNA: TGCAGCGTTGGCGGGCGAGGCAACACTGAAGCTTTCTTT. This translates into CSVGGRGNTEAFF.

The chain uses TRBV5-4 and TRBJ1-1; 9 bases agree with TRBD1. CDR1 is SGHNT, CDR2 YYREEE, per germline (reference sequence). This CDR3 is built from 15 residues. V was clipped by 4 bases and J by 6 bases; unmatched bases: 10. Here the CDR3 reads CASSPGQGTLSEAFF. The CDR3 DNA follows: TGTGCCAGCAGCCCGGGACAGGGTACATTGTCTGAAGCTTTCTTT.

CDR3 amino acids: CASSSITGVNTEAFF. The CDR3 nucleotides read TGCGCCAGCAGCTCTATCACAGGGGTTAACACTGAAGCTTTCTTT. This rearrangement joins TRBV5-1 to TRBJ1-1, with TRBD1 matching over 7 bases. From germline, CDR1 is SGHRS and CDR2 YFSETQ. There are 15 residues in the CDR3. V trimming: 3 bases; J trimming: 2 bases; junction bases outside the gene matches: 7.

J is TRBJ1-5 and V is TRBV28; 9 bases match TRBD1. The CDR3 spans 13 residues. The germline V gene encodes CDR1 MDHEN and CDR2 SYDVKM. J gave up 4 bases and V 9 bases, and 4 bases lay outside the gene matches. Here the CDR3 DNA reads TGTGCCAGTTACAGGGGGCGAAATCAGCCCCAGCATTTT. Protein sequence: CASYRGRNQPQHF.

V is TRBV6-5 and J is TRBJ1-2; 8 positions match TRBD1. Germline CDR1 and CDR2: MNHEY and SVGAGI. The CDR3 contains 16 residues. Losses at the gene ends were 0 bases for V and 8 bases for J; bases not matched to a gene: 11. CDR3 region: CASSYSTKGQGGGYTF. The CDR3 DNA is TGTGCCAGCAGTTACTCGACTAAAGGACAGGGAGGCGGCTACACCTTC.

The rearrangement links TRBV19 to TRBJ1-5, with 11 positions matching TRBD1. CDR3 size: 16 residues. Germline-derived CDR1 and CDR2 are LNHDA and SQIVND (reference sequence). J lost 6 bases, V lost 7 bases, and 11 bases had no gene match. CDR3 loop: CASTDRGHRLFQPQHF. The CDR3 DNA reads TGTGCCAGTACGGACAGGGGGCATAGGTTGTTTCAGCCCCAGCATTTT.

For the CDR3, the DNA is TGTGCCAGCAGACAACAGGGGTTGGTCGGGGAGCTGTTTTTT. Translation: CASRQQGLVGELFF. V is TRBV6-5 and J is TRBJ2-2; 7 bases match TRBD1. The germline gives CDR1 MNHEY, CDR2 SVGAGI. CDR3 length: 14 amino acids. J was trimmed by 7 bases and V by 6 bases; bases with no gene match: 8.

Points on this clone: Within the sample, other DNA sequences also encode this same CDR3. This rearrangement joins TRBV6-1 to TRBJ1-1; TRBD1 matches at 8 bases. This CDR3 comprises 14 residues. V dropped 7 bases and J dropped 2; count of bases not matched to a gene: 6. Germline values: CDR1 MNHNS, CDR2 SASEGT. The CDR3 reads CASTRTGTNTEAFF. The CDR3 nucleotides are TGTGCCAGCACCCGGACAGGGACAAACACTGAAGCTTTCTTT.